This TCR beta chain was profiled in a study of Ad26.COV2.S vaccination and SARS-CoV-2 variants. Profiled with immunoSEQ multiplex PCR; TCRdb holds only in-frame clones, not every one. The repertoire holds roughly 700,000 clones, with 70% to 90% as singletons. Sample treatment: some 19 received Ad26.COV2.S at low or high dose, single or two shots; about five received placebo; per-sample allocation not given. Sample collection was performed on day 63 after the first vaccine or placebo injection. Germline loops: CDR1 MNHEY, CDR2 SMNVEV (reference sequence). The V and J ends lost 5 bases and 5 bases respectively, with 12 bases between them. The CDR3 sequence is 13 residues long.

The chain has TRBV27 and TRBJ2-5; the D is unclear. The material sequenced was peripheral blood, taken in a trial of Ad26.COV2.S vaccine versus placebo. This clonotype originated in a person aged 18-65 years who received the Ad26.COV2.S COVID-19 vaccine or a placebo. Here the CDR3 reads CASSPSKGETQYF. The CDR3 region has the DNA TGTGCCAGCAGTCCCTCGAAGGGTGAGACCCAGTACTTC.